The 18 T cell receptor beta chains in this list originate from one sample, sequenced in a study of T cells in Graves' hyperthyroidism and ophthalmopathy. From RNA transcripts, TCR beta CDR3 regions were amplified. The TCR CDR3 first-round RT-PCR relied on the HTBI primer set. From the multiplex PCR reads, TCRdb called clonotypes with MiXCR, one entry per CDR3 protein. Among about 520,000 distinct CDR3 sequences listed, around 22% were seen once. Source material: blood. These receptors originate from a woman in her twenties or thirties with Graves' ophthalmopathy.

In its sample, this clonotype was seen many times. The rearrangement links TRBV20-1 to TRBJ1-2; D is uncertain. Germline V CDR1 and CDR2: DFQATT, SNEGSKA (reference sequence). The CDR3 is 10 residues long. Trimming removed 6 bases from V and 12 bases from J, with 14 bases in between. The CDR3 DNA follows: TGCAGTGCCAGGACTGCTGAGGACACCTTC. This codes for CSARTAEDTF.

The table lists this clonotype with many counts. The chain carries TRBV2 and TRBJ1-2; D may be TRBD1 (5 bases). Germline V gives CDR1 SNHLY, CDR2 FYNNEI. The CDR3 spans 14 residues. Between the trimmed V and J ends, which lost 6 bases and 4 bases, there was a span of 15 bases. This chain's CDR3 is CASRLEAGIYGYTF. The CDR3 region has the DNA TGTGCCAGCAGACTCGAGGCAGGGATCTATGGCTACACCTTC.

This clonotype was observed many times. The chain has TRBV27 and TRBJ2-7; a weak D match, TRBD1 (5 bases). Germline V CDR1 and CDR2: MNHEY, SMNVEV (reference sequence). Trimming pared 4 bases from V and 3 bases from J, leaving 13 bases between. CDR3 length equals 14 residues. The CDR3 coding sequence is TGTGCCAGCAGTTCTGACGACAGTCTCTACGAGCAGTACTTC. Amino acids: CASSSDDSLYEQYF.

This clonotype was detected many times. The V gene is TRBV6-5, the J gene TRBJ1-2; 8 bases agree with TRBD1. This CDR3 spans 11 amino acids. Per the germline V gene, CDR1 is MNHEY and CDR2 is SVGAGI. J was trimmed by 7 bases and V by 7 bases; bases with no gene match: 2. As DNA, the CDR3 is TGTGCCAGCATCGACAGGGGTGGCTACACCTTC. Translated: CASIDRGGYTF.

This clonotype was picked up many times. The V gene is TRBV7-8, the J gene TRBJ1-1; D is ambiguous. Trimming took 6 bases from V and 4 from J, leaving 12 bases between them. Germline V gene sequence: CDR1 SGHVS, CDR2 FQNEAQ. The CDR3 sequence is 13 residues long. This CDR3 is CASRSGLVTEAFF. The CDR3 nucleotides are TGTGCCAGCAGATCGGGGTTGGTCACTGAAGCTTTCTTT.

The table lists this clonotype with many counts. The chain uses TRBV11-2 and TRBJ1-2, with TRBD1 identical over 7 bases. Germline V gene data show CDR1 as SGHAT and CDR2 as FQNNGV. V was pared by 4 bases and J by 3 bases, with 8 bases of the junction left unmatched. The CDR3 length is 15 residues. The CDR3 loop reads CASSWGDGQDYGYTF. The CDR3 coding sequence is TGTGCCAGCAGCTGGGGGGACGGACAGGACTATGGCTACACCTTC.

The chain combines TRBV6-1 with TRBJ1-2; a weak D match, TRBD1 (6 bases). Looked up from germline, CDR1 is MNHNS and CDR2 is SASEGT. The CDR3 is 14 amino acids. The V end was cut by 6 bases, the J end by 4 bases, with 15 bases between. The CDR3 region is CASSHRGATYGYTF. The CDR3 DNA reads TGTGCCAGCAGCCACCGGGGGGCCACCTATGGCTACACCTTC.

The chain combines TRBV6-1 with TRBJ1-5; possibly TRBD1 for D (6 bases). Between the trimmed V and J ends, which lost 6 bases and 6 bases, there was a span of 18 bases. This CDR3 has 15 amino acids. The germline V gene has CDR1 MNHNS and CDR2 SASEGT. The CDR3 sequence is CASRRGTGNGQPQHF. CDR3 nucleotide sequence: TGTGCCAGCAGACGGGGAACAGGGAATGGTCAGCCCCAGCATTTT.

The rearrangement links TRBV7-8 to TRBJ1-1; no clear D gene. CDR1 and CDR2 (germline): SGHVS, FQNEAQ. V lost 4 bases, J lost 6 bases, and 12 bases lay in between. CDR3 length: 13 residues. The DNA for the CDR3 is TGTGCCAGCAGCTCGGACCCGCACCCTGAAGCTTTCTTT. This sequence encodes CASSSDPHPEAFF.

This clonotype has ten or more counts. The chain uses TRBV7-9 and TRBJ2-7, with 7 bases aligning to TRBD1. From germline, CDR1 is SEHNR and CDR2 FQNEAQ (reference sequence). This CDR3 contains 14 residues. With V trimmed by 5 bases and J by 2 bases, 6 bases remained unmatched. CDR3 sequence (DNA): TGTGCCAGCAGCGACACAGGGGTCCCCTACGAGCAGTACTTC. It is translated as CASSDTGVPYEQYF.

In this sample, this clonotype turned up many times. The chain is built from TRBV29-1 and TRBJ1-1; possible D gene TRBD1, 5 bases. CDR1 is SQVTM and CDR2 is ANQGSEA in the germline V gene. The CDR3 totals 13 residues. Trimming stripped 7 bases from V and 4 bases from J, with 16 bases between. The chain's CDR3 is CSGGIREGTEAFF. Here the CDR3 DNA reads TGCAGCGGGGGCATTAGGGAGGGCACTGAAGCTTTCTTT.

The V gene is TRBV20-1, the J gene TRBJ1-5; TRBD1 agrees at 7 bases. The V gene end was trimmed by 6 bases and the J gene end by 3 bases; junction bases not matched to a gene: 8. The CDR3 has 14 amino acids. Germline V lookup: CDR1 DFQATT, CDR2 SNEGSKA (reference sequence). CDR3 bases: TGCAGTGCACATCCGGGACAGATCAATCAGCCCCAGCATTTT. Translating gives CSAHPGQINQPQHF.

This clonotype turned up a few times. The chain has TRBV28 and TRBJ1-5; 8 bases are shared with TRBD1. Trimming cost V 8 bases and J 2 bases; bases outside gene matches: 5. Looked up from germline, CDR1 is MDHEN and CDR2 is SYDVKM. The CDR3 loop spans 14 amino acids. The CDR3: CASLLTGGNQPQHF. In DNA form, the CDR3 reads TGTGCCAGCCTTTTGACAGGGGGCAATCAGCCCCAGCATTTT.

This clonotype was observed at least ten times. V usage is TRBV6-5 and J usage is TRBJ2-7; 8 bases fit TRBD1. The CDR3 contains 13 residues. Germline CDR1 MNHEY, CDR2 SVGAGI. The trim removed 7 bases at V and 6 bases at J, leaving 8 bases unmatched. The CDR3 is CASTAGTGREQYF. CDR3 nucleotide sequence: TGTGCCAGCACCGCCGGGACAGGTCGCGAGCAGTACTTC.

This clonotype has ten or more counts. This chain connects TRBV11-2 to TRBJ1-2; 9 bases line up with TRBD1. Germline V CDR1 and CDR2: SGHAT, FQNNGV. There are 15 residues in the CDR3. Trimming removed 4 bases from V and 4 bases from J; junction bases left unmatched: 7. CDR3 in DNA: TGTGCCAGCAGCTCTAACAGGGGGCATTTCTATGGCTACACCTTC. It specifies CASSSNRGHFYGYTF. Complete variable domain (other parts from reference TRBV11-2 and TRBJ1-2): EAGVAQSPRYKIIEKRQSVAFWCNPISGHATLYWYQQILGQGPKLLIQFQNNGVVDDSQLPKDRFSAERLKGVDSTLKIQPAKLEDSAVYLCASSSNRGHFYGYTFGSGTRLTVV.

This clonotype was observed many times. V and J are TRBV20-1 and TRBJ1-1; D unclear. V shed 3 bases and J shed 0 bases, with 11 bases lying between them. Germline values: CDR1 DFQATT, CDR2 SNEGSKA (reference sequence). The CDR3 is 14 amino acids. The DNA of the CDR3 is TGCAGTGCTAGGCAATTCTTCATGAACACTGAAGCTTTCTTT. Amino acid sequence: CSARQFFMNTEAFF.

This clonotype was observed a handful of times. The chain couples TRBV28 to TRBJ2-2, with D unclear. V lost 6 bases, J lost 6 bases, and 11 bases lay in between. This CDR3 has 13 amino acids. Germline loops: CDR1 MDHEN, CDR2 SYDVKM. CDR3 sequence: CASRYVGAGELFF. The CDR3 DNA reads as TGTGCCAGCAGATACGTGGGTGCCGGGGAGCTGTTTTTT.

The table lists this clonotype with a few counts. The chain joins TRBV27 to TRBJ2-6; D gene ambiguous. V lost 6 bases and J lost 4, with 10 bases in between. The CDR3 is 14 amino acids. CDR1 is MNHEY, CDR2 SMNVEV, per germline (reference sequence). CDR3 coding DNA: TGTGCCAGCAGGAGTACATCCGGGGCCAACGTCCTGACTTTC. Protein sequence: CASRSTSGANVLTF. Complete variable domain (other parts from reference TRBV27 and TRBJ2-6): EAQVTQNPRYLITVTGKKLTVTCSQNMNHEYMSWYRQDPGLGLRQIYYSMNVEVTDKGDVPEGYKVSRKEKRNFPLILESPSPNQTSLYFCASRSTSGANVLTFGAGSRLTVL.